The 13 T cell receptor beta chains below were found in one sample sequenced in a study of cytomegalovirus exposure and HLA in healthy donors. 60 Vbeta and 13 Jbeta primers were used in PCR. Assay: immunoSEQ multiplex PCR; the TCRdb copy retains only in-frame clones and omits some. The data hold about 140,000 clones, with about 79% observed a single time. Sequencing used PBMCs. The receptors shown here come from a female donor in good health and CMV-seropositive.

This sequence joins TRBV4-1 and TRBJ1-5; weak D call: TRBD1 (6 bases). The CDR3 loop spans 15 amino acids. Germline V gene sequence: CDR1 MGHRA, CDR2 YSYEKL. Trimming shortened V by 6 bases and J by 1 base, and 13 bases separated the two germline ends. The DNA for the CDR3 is TGCGCCAGCAGTCCCCAGGGGAACAGCAATCAGCCCCAGCATTTT. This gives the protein CASSPQGNSNQPQHF.

The CDR3 reads CASSSGVAKNIQYF. CDR3 sequence (DNA): TGCGCCAGCAGCTCCGGGGTGGCCAAAAACATTCAGTACTTC. The V and J genes are TRBV5-1 and TRBJ2-4, with a possible D match to TRBD2 (5 bases). Germline lookup yields CDR1 SGHRS and CDR2 YFSETQ. There are 14 residues in the CDR3. Trimming shortened V by 3 bases and J by 1 base, and 8 bases separated the two germline ends.

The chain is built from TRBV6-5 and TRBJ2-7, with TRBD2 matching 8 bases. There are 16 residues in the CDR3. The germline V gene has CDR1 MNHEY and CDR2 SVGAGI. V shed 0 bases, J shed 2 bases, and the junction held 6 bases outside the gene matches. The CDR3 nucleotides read TGTGCCAGCAGTTACTCCACGGGGGGGGGCACCTACGAGCAGTACTTC. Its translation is CASSYSTGGGTYEQYF.

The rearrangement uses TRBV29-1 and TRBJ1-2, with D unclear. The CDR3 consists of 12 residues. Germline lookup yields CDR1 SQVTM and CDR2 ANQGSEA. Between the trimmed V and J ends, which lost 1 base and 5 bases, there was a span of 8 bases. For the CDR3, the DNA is TGCAGCGTTGAAGTTGGCGGGTATGGCTACACCTTC. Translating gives CSVEVGGYGYTF.

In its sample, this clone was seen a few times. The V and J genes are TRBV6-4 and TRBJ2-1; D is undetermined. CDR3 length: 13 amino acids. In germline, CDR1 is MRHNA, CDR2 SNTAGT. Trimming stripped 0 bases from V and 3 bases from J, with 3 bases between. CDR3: CASSDSSYNEQFF. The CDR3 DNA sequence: TGTGCCAGCAGTGACTCTAGCTACAATGAGCAGTTCTTC.

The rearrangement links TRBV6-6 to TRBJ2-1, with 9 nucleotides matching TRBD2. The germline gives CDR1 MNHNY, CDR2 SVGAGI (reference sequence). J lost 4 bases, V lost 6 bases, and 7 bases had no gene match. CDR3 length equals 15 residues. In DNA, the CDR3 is TGTGCCAGCAGGTTTGCTAGCGGGGAGTACAATGAGCAGTTCTTC. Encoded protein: CASRFASGEYNEQFF.

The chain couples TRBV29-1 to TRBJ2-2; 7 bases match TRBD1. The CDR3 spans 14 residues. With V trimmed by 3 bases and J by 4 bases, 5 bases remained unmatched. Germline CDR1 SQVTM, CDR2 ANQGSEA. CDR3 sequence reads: CSVEYRGSTGELFF. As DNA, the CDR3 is TGCAGCGTTGAGTACAGGGGAAGCACCGGGGAGCTGTTTTTT.

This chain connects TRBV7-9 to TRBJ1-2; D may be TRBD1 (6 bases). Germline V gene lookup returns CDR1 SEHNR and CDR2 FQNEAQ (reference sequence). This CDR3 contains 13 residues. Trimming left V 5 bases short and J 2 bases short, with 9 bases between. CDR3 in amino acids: CASSPDRNYGYTF. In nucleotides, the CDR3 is TGTGCCAGCAGCCCGGACAGAAACTATGGCTACACCTTC.

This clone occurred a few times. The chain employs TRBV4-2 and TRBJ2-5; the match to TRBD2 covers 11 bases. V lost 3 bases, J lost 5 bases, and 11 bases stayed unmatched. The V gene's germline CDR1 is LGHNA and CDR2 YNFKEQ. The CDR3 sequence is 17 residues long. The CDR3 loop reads CASSHFRASGGRETQYF. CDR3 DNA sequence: TGTGCCAGCAGCCATTTCAGGGCTAGCGGGGGGCGGGAGACCCAGTACTTC.

In DNA, the CDR3 is TGCGCCAGCAGCGAGGGAGGACAGGGAAGGGAAAAACTGTTTTTT. It encodes CASSEGGQGREKLFF. The chain is built from TRBV5-1 and TRBJ1-4; TRBD1 matches at 8 bases. Germline V gives CDR1 SGHRS, CDR2 YFSETQ. V dropped 4 bases and J dropped 8; count of bases not matched to a gene: 10. The CDR3 extends over 15 amino acids.

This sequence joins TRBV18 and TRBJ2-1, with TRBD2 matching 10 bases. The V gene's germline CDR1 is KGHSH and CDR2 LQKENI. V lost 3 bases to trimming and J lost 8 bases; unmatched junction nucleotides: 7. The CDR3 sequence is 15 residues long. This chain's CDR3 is CASSPLAGAEDEQFF. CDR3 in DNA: TGTGCCAGCTCACCTCTAGCGGGGGCGGAGGATGAGCAGTTCTTC.

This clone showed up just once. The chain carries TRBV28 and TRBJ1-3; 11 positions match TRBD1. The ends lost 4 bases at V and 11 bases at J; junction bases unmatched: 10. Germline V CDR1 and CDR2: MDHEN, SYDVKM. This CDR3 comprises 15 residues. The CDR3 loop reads CASSWFGTGGSSIYF. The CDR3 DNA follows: TGTGCCAGCAGTTGGTTCGGGACAGGGGGTTCTTCCATATATTTT.

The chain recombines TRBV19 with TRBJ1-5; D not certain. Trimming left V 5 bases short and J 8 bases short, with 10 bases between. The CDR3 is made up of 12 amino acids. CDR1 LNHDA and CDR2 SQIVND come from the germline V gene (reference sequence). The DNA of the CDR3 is TGTGCCAGTAGTTCCCAGGTAGAGCCCCAGCATTTT. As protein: CASSSQVEPQHF.